The T cell receptor beta chain described here comes from a study of control samples from healthy donors and cancer patients. This table comes from immunoSEQ multiplex PCR, and its TCRdb copy is limited to in-frame clones, with some not included. This table has about 120,000 clones, roughly nine tenths appearing once. This CDR3 contains 14 residues. The ends were cut back, 5 bases at V and 0 bases at J, with 7 bases in the middle. CDR1 is KGHDR, CDR2 SFDVKD, per germline. The sequenced material came from blood. The chain combines TRBV24-1 with TRBJ1-5; D gene unclear. The clonotype originates from a middle-aged man in good health. CDR3 bases: TGTGCCACCAGTGCCGGGGATAGCAATCAGCCCCAGCATTTT. It yields the protein CATSAGDSNQPQHF.